Following are 20 T cell receptor beta chains from one sample sequenced in a study of early T cells in non-severe SARS-CoV-2 infection. TCRdb re-called the 5' RACE reads through MiXCR, storing one row per CDR3 protein. The table shows 53,000 or so distinct CDR3 sequences, with approximately 7.6% occurring only once. The source material was whole blood. Every receptor here comes from an adult who was a healthcare worker with PCR-confirmed SARS-CoV-2 infection or an uninfected control (not recorded which).

In its sample, this clonotype was seen many times. The gene calls are TRBV18 and TRBJ1-4; TRBD1 matches at 8 bases. This CDR3 region has 13 residues. Looked up from germline, CDR1 is KGHSH and CDR2 is LQKENI. The junction had 0 bases not matched to a gene; V was cut back by 2 bases and J by 7 bases. CDR3 DNA: TGTGCCAGCTCACCAGGGACAGGTGAAAAACTGTTTTTT. It is translated as CASSPGTGEKLFF.

Only a few counts were recorded for this clonotype. The CDR3 reads CASSLGGASYNEQFF. CDR3 coding DNA: TGTGCCAGCAGCCTAGGGGGGGCTTCCTACAATGAGCAGTTCTTC. The chain uses TRBV11-2 and TRBJ2-1; the D gene is possibly TRBD2 (7 bases). Germline V gives CDR1 SGHAT, CDR2 FQNNGV. The CDR3 loop spans 15 amino acids. V was shortened by 5 bases and J by 1 base, with 12 bases between the two germline ends. Full variable domain (missing parts from reference TRBV11-2 and TRBJ2-1): EAGVAQSPRYKIIEKRQSVAFWCNPISGHATLYWYQQILGQGPKLLIQFQNNGVVDDSQLPKDRFSAERLKGVDSTLKIQPAKLEDSAVYLCASSLGGASYNEQFFGPGTRLTVL.

This clonotype was counted ten times or more. The chain uses TRBV20-1 and TRBJ1-3; D gene unclear. CDR1 is DFQATT and CDR2 is SNEGSKA in the germline V gene (reference sequence). Between the trimmed V and J ends, which lost 1 base and 4 bases, there was a span of 11 bases. The CDR3 totals 14 residues. The CDR3 here is CSARVREGGNTIYF. In nucleotides, the CDR3 is TGCAGTGCTAGAGTTCGTGAAGGGGGAAACACCATATATTTT.

There are a few counts of this clonotype. This chain connects TRBV7-8 to TRBJ2-1; TRBD1 aligns across 10 bases. With V trimmed by 2 bases and J by 4 bases, 8 bases remained unmatched. Germline-derived CDR1 and CDR2 are SGHVS and FQNEAQ. The CDR3 loop spans 17 amino acids. The CDR3 here is CASSLTPGDRGYNEQFF. CDR3 nucleotides: TGTGCCAGCAGCTTAACTCCCGGGGACAGGGGTTACAATGAGCAGTTCTTC.

This chain joins TRBV7-9 and TRBJ1-1; 7 nucleotides agree with TRBD1. CDR3 length: 11 residues. CDR1 and CDR2 (germline): SEHNR, FQNEAQ (reference sequence). The ends lost 5 bases at V and 9 bases at J; junction bases unmatched: 3. CDR3 sequence: CASSGDSQAFF. Here the CDR3 DNA reads TGTGCCAGCAGCGGGGACAGCCAAGCTTTCTTT.

This clonotype came up a few times. J is TRBJ2-1 and V is TRBV3-1; TRBD1 aligns across 11 bases. The V and J ends lost 4 bases and 8 bases, in that order; junction bases with no gene match: 4. Germline CDR1 reads LGHDT; CDR2 reads YNNKEL (reference sequence). The CDR3 has 14 amino acids. CDR3 DNA sequence: TGTGCCAGCAGCCCGGGACAGGGGGTTTATGAGCAGTTCTTC. It specifies CASSPGQGVYEQFF.

The gene calls are TRBV6-1 and TRBJ2-5, with D perhaps TRBD1 (8 bases). The CDR3 has 15 amino acids. Between the trimmed V and J ends, which lost 6 bases and 2 bases, there was a span of 16 bases. Germline V gene lookup returns CDR1 MNHNS and CDR2 SASEGT. The CDR3 region is CASSEVQGGQETQYF. CDR3 coding DNA: TGTGCCAGCAGCGAGGTACAGGGGGGGCAAGAGACCCAGTACTTC.

There are a few counts of this clonotype. This sequence joins TRBV27 and TRBJ1-6; D remains unclear. CDR3 length: 14 amino acids. Germline V lookup: CDR1 MNHEY, CDR2 SMNVEV (reference sequence). Trimming cost V 6 bases and J 2 bases, with 8 bases left between them. As DNA, the CDR3 is TGTGCCAGCAGCTCCCCAGCCTATAATTCACCCCTCCACTTT. Encoded protein: CASSSPAYNSPLHF.

There are many counts of this clonotype. The rearrangement links TRBV5-6 to TRBJ2-3; D unresolved. The germline V gene encodes CDR1 SGHDT and CDR2 YYEEEE. Trimming left V 1 base short and J 2 bases short, with 11 bases between. This CDR3 spans 15 amino acids. The DNA of the CDR3 is TGTGCCAGCAGCTTGAGGATGCTACACACAGATACGCAGTATTTT. Its protein is CASSLRMLHTDTQYF.

In this sample, this clonotype turned up many times. V is TRBV27 and J is TRBJ2-3, with 8 positions matching TRBD1. Per germline, CDR1 MNHEY and CDR2 SMNVEV (reference sequence). V lost 5 bases to trimming and J lost 2 bases; unmatched junction nucleotides: 3. The CDR3 has 14 residues. The CDR3 protein is CASSDRGLTDTQYF. CDR3 bases: TGTGCCAGCAGTGACAGGGGACTCACAGATACGCAGTATTTT.

The table lists this clonotype with many counts. J is TRBJ1-4 and V is TRBV29-1; no reliable D call. CDR3 length: 13 amino acids. From germline, CDR1 is SQVTM and CDR2 ANQGSEA. Trimming left V 4 bases short and J 7 bases short, with 13 bases between. The CDR3, as DNA: TGCAGCGTTGGCCTTAGGGATTTTGAAAAACTGTTTTTT. Encoded protein: CSVGLRDFEKLFF.

This clonotype was seen a handful of times. The rearrangement links TRBV28 to TRBJ2-2; no definite D call. The V gene's germline CDR1 is MDHEN and CDR2 SYDVKM. The CDR3 is made up of 16 amino acids. V lost 2 bases, J lost 2 bases, and 12 bases lay in between. The CDR3 spells CASSLTNPFNTGELFF. CDR3 nucleotide sequence: TGTGCCAGCAGTTTAACAAATCCCTTCAACACCGGGGAGCTGTTTTTT.

The V and J genes are TRBV4-2 and TRBJ1-6; no clear D gene. The CDR3 is 13 residues long. Germline CDR1 is LGHNA and CDR2 is YNFKEQ. Deletions cut 1 base from V and 13 bases from J, with 11 bases between. The CDR3 region has the DNA TGTGCCAGCAGCCAAGTACCTAAATCGCCCCTCCACTTT. The encoded protein is CASSQVPKSPLHF.

This clonotype was detected a few times. This chain joins TRBV20-1 and TRBJ2-7, with a weak D call TRBD1 (6 bases). CDR1 and CDR2 (germline): DFQATT, SNEGSKA (reference sequence). The CDR3 totals 13 residues. V was clipped by 4 bases and J by 0 bases, with 10 bases between them. In DNA, the CDR3 is TGCAGTGCTAAGACAGGCAACTCCTACGAGCAGTACTTC. This translates into CSAKTGNSYEQYF.

This clonotype was seen a few times. The rearrangement joins TRBV20-1 to TRBJ1-4; TRBD1 aligns across 8 bases. Germline trimming cut 6 bases from V and 4 bases from J; bases unmatched to any gene: 4. The CDR3 totals 13 residues. In germline, CDR1 is DFQATT, CDR2 SNEGSKA (reference sequence). In DNA form, the CDR3 reads TGCAGTGCCCCGACAGGGGTTAATGAAAAACTGTTTTTT. It codes for CSAPTGVNEKLFF.

The chain joins TRBV29-1 to TRBJ2-7, with D perhaps TRBD1 (6 bases). The CDR3 is 13 amino acids. Trimming took 6 bases from V and 6 from J, leaving 18 bases between them. Per the germline V gene, CDR1 is SQVTM and CDR2 is ANQGSEA. The DNA of the CDR3 is TGCAGCGTCCTCTCTTACTCAGGGGCCGAGCAGTACTTC. This translates into CSVLSYSGAEQYF.

This clonotype came up many times. The V gene is TRBV20-1, the J gene TRBJ1-6; the D gene is possibly TRBD1 (6 bases). The CDR3 spans 16 residues. The V end lost 0 bases, the J end lost 0 bases, and 9 bases lay between the germline ends. The germline V gene has CDR1 DFQATT and CDR2 SNEGSKA (reference sequence). CDR3 in DNA: TGCAGTGCTAGAGACACAGGGAGCTCCTATAATTCACCCCTCCACTTT. The encoded protein is CSARDTGSSYNSPLHF.

This clonotype was picked up many times. V usage is TRBV10-1 and J usage is TRBJ2-3; D is possibly TRBD2 (6 bases). This CDR3 has 14 amino acids. CDR1 and CDR2 from the germline V gene are WNHNN and SYGVQD (reference sequence). Trimming left V 3 bases short and J 3 bases short, with 10 bases between. The CDR3 DNA is TGCGCCAGCAGTGAATTAGCGGCGACAGATACGCAGTATTTT. Encoded protein: CASSELAATDTQYF.

This clonotype was found a few times. The V gene is TRBV7-2, the J gene TRBJ1-4, with D unclear. The CDR3 runs 14 residues. Per the germline V gene, CDR1 is SGHTA and CDR2 is FQGNSA. V was clipped by 0 bases and J by 8 bases, with 10 bases between them. CDR3 sequence (DNA): TGTGCCAGCAGCTTAGCCGGGGTGAAGGAAAAACTGTTTTTT. Its protein is CASSLAGVKEKLFF.

The gene calls are TRBV6-2 or TRBV6-3 and TRBJ1-1; a possible D gene is TRBD1 (5 bases). The CDR3 loop spans 14 amino acids. Trimming took off 2 bases at V and 4 bases at J, with 11 bases between the two ends. Germline V gene sequence: CDR1 MNHEY, CDR2 SVGEGT. The CDR3 here is CASSYSGGSTEAFF. CDR3 DNA: TGTGCCAGCAGTTACAGTGGGGGGAGCACTGAAGCTTTCTTT.